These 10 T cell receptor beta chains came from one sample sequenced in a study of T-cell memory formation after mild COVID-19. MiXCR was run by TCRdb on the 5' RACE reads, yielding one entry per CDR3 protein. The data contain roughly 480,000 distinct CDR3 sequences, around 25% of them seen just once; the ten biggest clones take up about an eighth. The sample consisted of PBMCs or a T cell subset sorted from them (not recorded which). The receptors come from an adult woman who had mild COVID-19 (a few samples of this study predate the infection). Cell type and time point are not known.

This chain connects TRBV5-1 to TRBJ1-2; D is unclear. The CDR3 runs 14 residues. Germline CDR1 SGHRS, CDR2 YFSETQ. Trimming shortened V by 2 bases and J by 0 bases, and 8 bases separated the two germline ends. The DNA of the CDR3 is TGCGCCAGCAGCTTCGAGGCTTCTAACTATGGCTACACCTTC. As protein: CASSFEASNYGYTF.

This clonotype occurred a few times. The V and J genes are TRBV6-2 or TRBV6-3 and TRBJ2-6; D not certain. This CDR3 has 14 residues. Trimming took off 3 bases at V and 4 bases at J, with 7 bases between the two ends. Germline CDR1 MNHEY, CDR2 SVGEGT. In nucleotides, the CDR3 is TGTGCCAGCAGTTATAGACCCGGGGCCAACGTCCTGACTTTC. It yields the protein CASSYRPGANVLTF.

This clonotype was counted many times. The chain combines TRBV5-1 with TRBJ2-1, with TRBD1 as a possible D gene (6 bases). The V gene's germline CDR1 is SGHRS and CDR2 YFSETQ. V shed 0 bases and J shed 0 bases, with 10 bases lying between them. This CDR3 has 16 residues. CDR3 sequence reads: CASSLAGTISYNEQFF. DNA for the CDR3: TGCGCCAGCAGCTTGGCCGGGACAATCTCCTACAATGAGCAGTTCTTC.

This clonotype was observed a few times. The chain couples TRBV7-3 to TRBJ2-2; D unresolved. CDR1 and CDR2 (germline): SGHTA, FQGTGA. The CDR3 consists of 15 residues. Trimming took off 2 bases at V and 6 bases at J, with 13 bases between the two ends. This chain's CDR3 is CASSLPNLGPGELFF. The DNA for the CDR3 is TGTGCCAGCAGCTTACCCAATTTAGGTCCCGGGGAGCTGTTTTTT. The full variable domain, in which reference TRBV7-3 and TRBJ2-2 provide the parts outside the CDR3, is GAGVSQTPSNKVTEKGKYVELRCDPISGHTALYWYRQSLGQGPEFLIYFQGTGAADDSGLPNDRFFAVRPEGSVSTLKIQRTERGDSAVYLCASSLPNLGPGELFFGEGSRLTVL.

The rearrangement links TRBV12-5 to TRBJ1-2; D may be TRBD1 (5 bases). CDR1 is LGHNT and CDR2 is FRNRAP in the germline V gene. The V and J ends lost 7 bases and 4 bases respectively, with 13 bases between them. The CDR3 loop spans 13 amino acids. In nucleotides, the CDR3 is TGTGCTAGTGCCGGTGCTGGGGCCTATGGCTACACCTTC. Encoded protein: CASAGAGAYGYTF.

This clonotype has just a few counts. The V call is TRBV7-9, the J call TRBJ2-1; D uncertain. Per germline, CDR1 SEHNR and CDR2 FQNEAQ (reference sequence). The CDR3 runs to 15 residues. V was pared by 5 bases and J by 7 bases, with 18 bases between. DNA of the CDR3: TGTGCCAGCAGCCCCCAACCCTTAATGACTAATGAGCAGTTCTTC. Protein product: CASSPQPLMTNEQFF.

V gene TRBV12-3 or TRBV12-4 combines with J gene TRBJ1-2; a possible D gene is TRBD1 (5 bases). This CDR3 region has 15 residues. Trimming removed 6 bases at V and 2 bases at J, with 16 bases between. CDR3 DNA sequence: TGTGCCAGCAGCCATAACAGGCCTTGGAACTATGGCTACACCTTC. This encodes CASSHNRPWNYGYTF.

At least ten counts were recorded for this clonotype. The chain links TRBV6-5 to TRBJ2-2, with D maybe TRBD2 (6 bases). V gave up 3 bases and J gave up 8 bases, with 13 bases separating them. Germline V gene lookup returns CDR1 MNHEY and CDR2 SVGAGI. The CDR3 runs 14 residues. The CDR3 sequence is CASSYRASDGELFF. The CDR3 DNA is TGTGCCAGCAGTTATCGGGCTAGCGATGGGGAGCTGTTTTTT.

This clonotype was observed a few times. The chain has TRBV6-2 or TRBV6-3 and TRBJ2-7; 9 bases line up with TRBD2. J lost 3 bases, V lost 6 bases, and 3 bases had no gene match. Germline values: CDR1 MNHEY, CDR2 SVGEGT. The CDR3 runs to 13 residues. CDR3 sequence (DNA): TGTGCCAGCAGAGGGACTAGCAGCTACGAGCAGTACTTC. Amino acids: CASRGTSSYEQYF.

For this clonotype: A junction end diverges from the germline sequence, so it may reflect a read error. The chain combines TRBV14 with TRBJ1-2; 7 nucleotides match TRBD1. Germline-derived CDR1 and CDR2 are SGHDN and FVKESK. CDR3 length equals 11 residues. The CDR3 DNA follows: TGTGCCAGCAGCAGCTATGGGACAGCGGACTTC. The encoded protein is CASSSYGTADF. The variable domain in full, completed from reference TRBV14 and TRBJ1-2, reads EAGVTQFPSHSVIEKGQTVTLRCDPISGHDNLYWYRRVMGKEIKFLLHFVKESKQDESGMPNNRFLAERTGGTYSTLKVQPAELEDSGVYFCASSSYGTADFGSGTRLTVV.